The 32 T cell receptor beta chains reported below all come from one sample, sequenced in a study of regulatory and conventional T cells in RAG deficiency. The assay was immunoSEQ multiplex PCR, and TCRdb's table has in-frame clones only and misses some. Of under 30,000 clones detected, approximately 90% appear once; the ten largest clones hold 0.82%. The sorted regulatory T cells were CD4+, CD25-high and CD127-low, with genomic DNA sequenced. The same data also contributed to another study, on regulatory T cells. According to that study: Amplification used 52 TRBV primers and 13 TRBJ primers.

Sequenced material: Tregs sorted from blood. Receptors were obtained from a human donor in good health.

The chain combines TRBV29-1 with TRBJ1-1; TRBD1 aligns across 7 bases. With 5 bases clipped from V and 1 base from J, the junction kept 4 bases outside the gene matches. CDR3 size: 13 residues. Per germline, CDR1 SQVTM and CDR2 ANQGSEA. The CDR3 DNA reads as TGCAGCGTTAGGACAGGTTGGAACACTGAAGCTTTCTTT. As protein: CSVRTGWNTEAFF. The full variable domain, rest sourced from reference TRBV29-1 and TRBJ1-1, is SAVISQKPSRDICQRGTSLTIQCQVDSQVTMMFWYRQQPGQSLTLIATANQGSEATYESGFVIDKFPISRPNLTFSTLTVSNMSPEDSSIYLCSVRTGWNTEAFFGQGTRLTVV.

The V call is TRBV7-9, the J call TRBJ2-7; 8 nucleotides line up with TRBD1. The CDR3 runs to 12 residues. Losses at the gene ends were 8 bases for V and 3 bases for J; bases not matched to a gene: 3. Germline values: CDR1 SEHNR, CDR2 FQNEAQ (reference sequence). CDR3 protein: CASGQGLYEQYF. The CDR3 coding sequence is TGTGCCAGCGGACAGGGTCTCTACGAGCAGTACTTC.

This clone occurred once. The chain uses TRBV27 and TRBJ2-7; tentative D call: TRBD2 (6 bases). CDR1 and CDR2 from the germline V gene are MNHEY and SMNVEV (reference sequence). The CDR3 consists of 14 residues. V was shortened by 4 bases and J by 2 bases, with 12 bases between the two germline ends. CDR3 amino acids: CASSSRTKTYEQYF. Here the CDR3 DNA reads TGTGCCAGCAGTTCCCGGACTAAGACCTACGAGCAGTACTTC.

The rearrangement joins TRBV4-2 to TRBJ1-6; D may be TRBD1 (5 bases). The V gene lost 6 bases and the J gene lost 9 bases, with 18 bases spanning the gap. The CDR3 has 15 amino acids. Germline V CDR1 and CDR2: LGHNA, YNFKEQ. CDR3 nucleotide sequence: TGTGCCAGCAGACCCGAGGCAGGGATTGGTTCACCCCTCCACTTT. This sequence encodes CASRPEAGIGSPLHF.

The CDR3 bases are TGTGCCACCAGCGGACGACCGACAGGGAAAACTGAAGCTTTCTTT. As protein: CATSGRPTGKTEAFF. This chain links TRBV15 with TRBJ1-1; 7 nucleotides agree with TRBD1. Germline V gene sequence: CDR1 LNHNV, CDR2 YYDKDF (reference sequence). Trimming cost V 5 bases and J 5 bases; bases outside gene matches: 11. CDR3 length: 15 amino acids.

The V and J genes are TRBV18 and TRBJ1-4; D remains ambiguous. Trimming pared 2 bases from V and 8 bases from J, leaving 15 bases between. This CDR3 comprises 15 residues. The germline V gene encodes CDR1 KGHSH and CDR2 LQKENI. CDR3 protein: CASSPNRLRREKLFF. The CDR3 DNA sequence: TGTGCCAGCTCACCAAACAGACTTCGGCGAGAAAAACTGTTTTTT.

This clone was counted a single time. As DNA, the CDR3 is TGTGCCAGTAGTCCCCCCGTGAACACTGAAGCTTTCTTT. It is translated as CASSPPVNTEAFF. V is TRBV19 and J is TRBJ1-1; D call uncertain. Between the trimmed V and J ends, which lost 5 bases and 0 bases, there was a span of 7 bases. The germline CDR1 and CDR2 sequences are LNHDA and SQIVND (reference sequence). The CDR3 is 13 amino acids. The full variable domain, in which reference TRBV19 and TRBJ1-1 provide the parts outside the CDR3, is DGGITQSPKYLFRKEGQNVTLSCEQNLNHDAMYWYRQDPGQGLRLIYYSQIVNDFQKGDIAEGYSVSREKKESFPLTVTSAQKNPTAFYLCASSPPVNTEAFFGQGTRLTVV.

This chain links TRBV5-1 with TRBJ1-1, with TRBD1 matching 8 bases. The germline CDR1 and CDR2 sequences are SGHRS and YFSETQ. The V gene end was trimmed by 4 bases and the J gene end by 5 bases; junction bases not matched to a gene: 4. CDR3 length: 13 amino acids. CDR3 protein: CASSIDRGTEAFF. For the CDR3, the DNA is TGCGCCAGCAGCATTGACAGGGGAACTGAAGCTTTCTTT.

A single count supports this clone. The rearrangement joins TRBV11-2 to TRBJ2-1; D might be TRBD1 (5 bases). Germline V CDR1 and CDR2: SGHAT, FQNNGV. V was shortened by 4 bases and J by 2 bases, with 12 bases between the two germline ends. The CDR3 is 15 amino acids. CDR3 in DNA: TGTGCCAGCAGCTCGGTGTGGGGCCCCTACAATGAGCAGTTCTTC. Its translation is CASSSVWGPYNEQFF.

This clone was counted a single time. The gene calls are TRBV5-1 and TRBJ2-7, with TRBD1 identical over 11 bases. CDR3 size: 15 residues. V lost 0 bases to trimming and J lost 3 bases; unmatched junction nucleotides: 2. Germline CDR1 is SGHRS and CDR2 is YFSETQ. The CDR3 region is CASSLEGQGVYEQYF. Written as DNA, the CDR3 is TGCGCCAGCAGCTTGGAGGGACAGGGGGTCTACGAGCAGTACTTC.

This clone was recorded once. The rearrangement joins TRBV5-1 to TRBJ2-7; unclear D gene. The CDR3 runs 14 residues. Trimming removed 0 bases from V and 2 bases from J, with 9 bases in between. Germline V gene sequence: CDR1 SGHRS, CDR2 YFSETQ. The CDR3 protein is CASSLGMPAYEQYF. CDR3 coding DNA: TGCGCCAGCAGCTTGGGTATGCCTGCCTACGAGCAGTACTTC.

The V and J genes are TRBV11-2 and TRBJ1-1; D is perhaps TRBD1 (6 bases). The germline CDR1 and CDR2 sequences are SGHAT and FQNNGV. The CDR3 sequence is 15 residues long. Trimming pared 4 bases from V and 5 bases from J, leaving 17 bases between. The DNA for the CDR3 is TGTGCCAGCAGCTCGGGTCTAGGCAGGGGAACTGAAGCTTTCTTT. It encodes CASSSGLGRGTEAFF.

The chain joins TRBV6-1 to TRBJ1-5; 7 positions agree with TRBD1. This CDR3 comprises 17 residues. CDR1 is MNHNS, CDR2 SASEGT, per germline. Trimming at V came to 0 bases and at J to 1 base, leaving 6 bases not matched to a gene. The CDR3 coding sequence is TGTGCCAGCAGTGAAGCTGGGAGGGGGCTGAGCAATCAGCCCCAGCATTTT. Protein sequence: CASSEAGRGLSNQPQHF.

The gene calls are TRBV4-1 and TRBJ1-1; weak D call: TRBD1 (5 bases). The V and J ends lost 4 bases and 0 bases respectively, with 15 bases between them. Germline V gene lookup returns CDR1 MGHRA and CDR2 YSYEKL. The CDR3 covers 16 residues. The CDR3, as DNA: TGCGCCAGCAGCCCAGTGGGACGGCAGATGAACACTGAAGCTTTCTTT. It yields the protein CASSPVGRQMNTEAFF.

The CDR3 DNA is TGTGCCAGCAGTGAAGGTGTCACTCGCACAGATACGCAGTATTTT. This encodes CASSEGVTRTDTQYF. The chain couples TRBV6-1 to TRBJ2-3; D not resolved. Germline assignment: CDR1 MNHNS and CDR2 SASEGT. V was cut by 1 base and J by 1 base, with 9 bases left in between. The CDR3 spans 15 residues.

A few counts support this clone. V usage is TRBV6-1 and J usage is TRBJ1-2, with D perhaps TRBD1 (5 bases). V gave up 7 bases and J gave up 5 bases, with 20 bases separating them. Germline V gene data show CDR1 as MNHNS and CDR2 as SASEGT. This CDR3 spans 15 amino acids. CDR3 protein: CASTAGTMASYGYTF. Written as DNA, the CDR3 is TGTGCCAGCACGGCAGGGACTATGGCATCGTATGGCTACACCTTC.

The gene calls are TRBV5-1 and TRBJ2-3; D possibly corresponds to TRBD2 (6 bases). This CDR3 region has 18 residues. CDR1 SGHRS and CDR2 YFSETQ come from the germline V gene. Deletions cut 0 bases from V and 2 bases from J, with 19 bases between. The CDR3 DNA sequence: TGCGCCAGCAGCTTGGTCCCCCCAACTAGCAAACTCACAGATACGCAGTATTTT. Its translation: CASSLVPPTSKLTDTQYF.

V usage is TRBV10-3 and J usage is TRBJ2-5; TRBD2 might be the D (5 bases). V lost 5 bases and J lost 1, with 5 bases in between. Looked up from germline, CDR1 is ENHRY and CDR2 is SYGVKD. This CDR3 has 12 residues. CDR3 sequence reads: CAISSGQETQYF. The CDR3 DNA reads TGTGCCATCAGTAGCGGCCAAGAGACCCAGTACTTC.

The CDR3 coding sequence is TGCGCCAGCAGCCCAATGGGACTAGCGGGGGGGCACCCTAGCTCCTACAATGAGCAGTTCTTC. Amino acids: CASSPMGLAGGHPSSYNEQFF. The V call is TRBV5-1, the J call TRBJ2-1; 16 bases are shared with TRBD2. With V trimmed by 4 bases and J by 0 bases, 13 bases remained unmatched. This CDR3 has 21 residues. From germline, CDR1 is SGHRS and CDR2 YFSETQ.

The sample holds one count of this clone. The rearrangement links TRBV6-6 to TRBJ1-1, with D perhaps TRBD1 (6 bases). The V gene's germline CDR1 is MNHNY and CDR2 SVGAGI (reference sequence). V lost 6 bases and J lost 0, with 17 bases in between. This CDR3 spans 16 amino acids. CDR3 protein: CASRPRGGGMNTEAFF. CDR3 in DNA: TGTGCCAGCAGACCCCGGGGTGGGGGCATGAACACTGAAGCTTTCTTT.

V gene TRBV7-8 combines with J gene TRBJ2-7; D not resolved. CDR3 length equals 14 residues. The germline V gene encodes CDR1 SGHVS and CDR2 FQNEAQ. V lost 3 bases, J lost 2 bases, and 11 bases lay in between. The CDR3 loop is CASSFEGLTYEQYF. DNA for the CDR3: TGTGCCAGCAGCTTTGAAGGGTTAACCTACGAGCAGTACTTC.

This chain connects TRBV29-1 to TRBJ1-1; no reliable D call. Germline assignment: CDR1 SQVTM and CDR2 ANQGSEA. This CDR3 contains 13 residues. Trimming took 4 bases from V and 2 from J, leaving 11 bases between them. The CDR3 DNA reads TGCAGCGTTGCAGGCGGGATCAACACTGAAGCTTTCTTT. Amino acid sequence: CSVAGGINTEAFF.

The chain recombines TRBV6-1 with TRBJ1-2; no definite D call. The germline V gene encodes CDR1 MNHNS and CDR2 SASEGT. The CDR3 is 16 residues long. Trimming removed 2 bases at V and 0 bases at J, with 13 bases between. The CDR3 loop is CASSEYAGISNYGYTF. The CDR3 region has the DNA TGTGCCAGCAGTGAATATGCGGGCATCTCTAACTATGGCTACACCTTC.

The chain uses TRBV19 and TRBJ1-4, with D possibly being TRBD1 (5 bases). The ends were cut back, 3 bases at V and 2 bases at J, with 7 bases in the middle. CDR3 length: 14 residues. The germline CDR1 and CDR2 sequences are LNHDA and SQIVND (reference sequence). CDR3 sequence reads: CASSIQGTNEKLFF. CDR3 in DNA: TGTGCCAGTAGTATCCAGGGTACTAATGAAAAACTGTTTTTT.

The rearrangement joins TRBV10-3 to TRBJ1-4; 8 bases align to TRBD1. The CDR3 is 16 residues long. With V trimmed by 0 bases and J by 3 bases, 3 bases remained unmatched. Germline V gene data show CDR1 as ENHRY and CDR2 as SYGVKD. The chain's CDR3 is CAISESRQGSNEKLFF. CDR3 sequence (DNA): TGTGCCATCAGTGAGTCTAGACAGGGGTCTAATGAAAAACTGTTTTTT.

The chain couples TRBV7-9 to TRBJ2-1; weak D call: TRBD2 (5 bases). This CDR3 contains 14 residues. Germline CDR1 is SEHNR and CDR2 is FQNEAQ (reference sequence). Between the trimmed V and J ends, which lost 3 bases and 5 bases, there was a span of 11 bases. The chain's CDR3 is CASSFQTGNNEQFF. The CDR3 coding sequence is TGTGCCAGCAGCTTTCAGACGGGAAACAATGAGCAGTTCTTC. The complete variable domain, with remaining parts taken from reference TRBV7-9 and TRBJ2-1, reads DTGVSQNPRHKITKRGQNVTFRCDPISEHNRLYWYRQTLGQGPEFLTYFQNEAQLEKSRLLSDRFSAERPKGSFSTLEIQRTEQGDSAMYLCASSFQTGNNEQFFGPGTRLTVL.

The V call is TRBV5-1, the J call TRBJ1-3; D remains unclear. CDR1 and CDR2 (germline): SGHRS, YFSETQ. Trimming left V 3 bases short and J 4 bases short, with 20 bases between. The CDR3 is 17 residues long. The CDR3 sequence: CASSSNPGVTGGNTIYF. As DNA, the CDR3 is TGCGCCAGCAGCTCAAACCCCGGCGTCACGGGAGGAAACACCATATATTTT. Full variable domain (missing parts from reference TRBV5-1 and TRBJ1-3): KAGVTQTPRYLIKTRGQQVTLSCSPISGHRSVSWYQQTPGQGLQFLFEYFSETQRNKGNFPGRFSGRQFSNSRSEMNVSTLELGDSALYLCASSSNPGVTGGNTIYFGEGSWLTVV.

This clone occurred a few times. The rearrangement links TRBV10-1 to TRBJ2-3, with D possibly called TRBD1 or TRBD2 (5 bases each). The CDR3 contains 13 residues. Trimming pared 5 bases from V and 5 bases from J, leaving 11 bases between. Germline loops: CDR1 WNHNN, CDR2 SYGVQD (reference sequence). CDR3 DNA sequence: TGCGCCAGCAGTCGTGAGGGGAGAGATACGCAGTATTTT. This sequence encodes CASSREGRDTQYF.

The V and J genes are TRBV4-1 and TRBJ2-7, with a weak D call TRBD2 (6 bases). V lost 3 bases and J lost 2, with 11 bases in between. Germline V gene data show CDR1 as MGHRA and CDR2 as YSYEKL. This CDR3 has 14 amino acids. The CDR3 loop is CASSQAAGPYEQYF. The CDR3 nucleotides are TGCGCCAGCAGCCAGGCCGCGGGGCCCTACGAGCAGTACTTC.

The CDR3 DNA reads as TGCGCCAGCAGCCAAGTACGGGCAACTAATGAAAAACTGTTTTTT. Translation: CASSQVRATNEKLFF. This chain connects TRBV4-1 to TRBJ1-4; D is ambiguous. Germline values: CDR1 MGHRA, CDR2 YSYEKL. Trimming pared 1 base from V and 0 bases from J, leaving 6 bases between. CDR3 size: 15 residues.

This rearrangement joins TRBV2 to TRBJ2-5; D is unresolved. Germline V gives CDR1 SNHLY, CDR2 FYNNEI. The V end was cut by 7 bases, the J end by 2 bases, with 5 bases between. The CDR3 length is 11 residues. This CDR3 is CASTGQETQYF. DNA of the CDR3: TGTGCCAGCACTGGTCAAGAGACCCAGTACTTC.

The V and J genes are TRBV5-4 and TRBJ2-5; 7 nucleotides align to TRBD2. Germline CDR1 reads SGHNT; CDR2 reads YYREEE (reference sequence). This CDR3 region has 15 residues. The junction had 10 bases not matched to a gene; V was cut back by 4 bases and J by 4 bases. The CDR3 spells CASSPLPTSRETQYF. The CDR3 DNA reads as TGTGCCAGCAGCCCCCTCCCGACTAGCCGAGAGACCCAGTACTTC. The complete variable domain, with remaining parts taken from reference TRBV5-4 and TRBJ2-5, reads ETGVTQSPTHLIKTRGQQVTLRCSSQSGHNTVSWYQQALGQGPQFIFQYYREEENGRGNFPPRFSGLQFPNYSSELNVNALELDDSALYLCASSPLPTSRETQYFGPGTRLLVL.